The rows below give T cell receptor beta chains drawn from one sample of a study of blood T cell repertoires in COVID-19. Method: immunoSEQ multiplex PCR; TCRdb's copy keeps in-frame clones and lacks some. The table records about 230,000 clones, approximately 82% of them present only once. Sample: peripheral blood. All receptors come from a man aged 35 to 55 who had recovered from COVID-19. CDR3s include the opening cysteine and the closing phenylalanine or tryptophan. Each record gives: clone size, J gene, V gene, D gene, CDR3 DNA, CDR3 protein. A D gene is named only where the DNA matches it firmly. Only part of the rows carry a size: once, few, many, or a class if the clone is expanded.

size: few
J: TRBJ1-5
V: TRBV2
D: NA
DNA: TGTGCCAGCAGTGAAATATGGAGTGGTCAGCCCCAGCATTTT
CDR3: CASSEIWSGQPQHF

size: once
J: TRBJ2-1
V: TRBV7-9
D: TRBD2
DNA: TGTGCCAGCAGCTTACTAGCGGGGGGCTACAATGAGCAGTTCTTC
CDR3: CASSLLAGGYNEQFF

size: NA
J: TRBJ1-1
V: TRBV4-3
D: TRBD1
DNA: TGCGCCAGCAGCCAAGGTCAGGGGGAAGGGTTTGGCACTGAAGCTTTCTTT
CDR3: CASSQGQGEGFGTEAFF

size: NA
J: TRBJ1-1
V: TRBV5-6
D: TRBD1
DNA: TGTGCCAGCAGCTGGGGGGGACAGGAGAACACTGAAGCTTTCTTT
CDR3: CASSWGGQENTEAFF

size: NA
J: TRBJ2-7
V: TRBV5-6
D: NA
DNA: TGTGCCAGCAGCTTGAGTTCTCTGGGGCGGAAGTCCTACGAGCAGTACTTC
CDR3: CASSLSSLGRKSYEQYF

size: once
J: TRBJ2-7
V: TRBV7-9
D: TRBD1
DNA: TGTGCCAGCAGCTTAGCGGTTGGGACAGGGGCCTACGAGCAGTACTTC
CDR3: CASSLAVGTGAYEQYF

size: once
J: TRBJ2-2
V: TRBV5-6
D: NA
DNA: TGTGCCAGCAGCTTTGGCAGGGTCGTCGCCGGGGAGCTGTTTTTT
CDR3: CASSFGRVVAGELFF

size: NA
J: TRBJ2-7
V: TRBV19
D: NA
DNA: TGTGCCAGTAGTATCGACAGCCAGAGCTCCTACGAGCAGTACTTC
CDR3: CASSIDSQSSYEQYF

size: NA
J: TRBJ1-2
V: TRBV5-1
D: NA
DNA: TGCGCCAGCAGCTTCCTGGGGATAGGGGCGCGGGGCTACACCTTC
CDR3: CASSFLGIGARGYTF

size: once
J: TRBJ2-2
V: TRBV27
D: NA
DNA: TGTGCCAGCAGTTTGCAAGGAGGTACCGGGGAGCTGTTTTTT
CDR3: CASSLQGGTGELFF

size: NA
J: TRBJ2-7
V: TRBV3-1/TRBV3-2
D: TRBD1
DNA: TGTGCCAGCAGCCTCGGGACAGCCGGCGAGCAGTACTTC
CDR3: CASSLGTAGEQYF

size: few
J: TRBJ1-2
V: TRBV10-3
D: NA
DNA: TGTGCCATCAGTGAGGCCCAGGTCCCTGGCTACACCTTC
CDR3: CAISEAQVPGYTF

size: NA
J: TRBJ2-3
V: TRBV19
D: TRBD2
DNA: TGTGCCAGTAGTAGCCGAGCGGGAGCAGATACGCAGTATTTT
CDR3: CASSSRAGADTQYF

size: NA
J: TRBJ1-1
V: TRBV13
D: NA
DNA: TGTGCCAGCAGCTTAGAGGCGGGGGCCACTGAAGCTTTCTTT
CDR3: CASSLEAGATEAFF

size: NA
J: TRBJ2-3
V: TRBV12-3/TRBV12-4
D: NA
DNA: TGTGCCAGCAGTTTAGACTTCCATACGCAGTATTTT
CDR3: CASSLDFHTQYF

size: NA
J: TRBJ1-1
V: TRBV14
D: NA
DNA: TGTGCCAGCAGGGCTAGAGGGACTGAAGCTTTCTTT
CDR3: CASRARGTEAFF

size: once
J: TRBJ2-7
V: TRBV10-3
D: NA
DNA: TGTGCCATCGCTGACACGGCCTCCTACGAGCAGTACTTC
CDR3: CAIADTASYEQYF

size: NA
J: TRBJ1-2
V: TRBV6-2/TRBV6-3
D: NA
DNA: TGTGCCAGCAGTCCGCAGGGAGGCTATGGCTACACCTTC
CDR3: CASSPQGGYGYTF

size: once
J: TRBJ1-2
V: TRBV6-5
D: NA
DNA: TGTGCCAGCATCTCGACCGGGGGCTACACCTTC
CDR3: CASISTGGYTF

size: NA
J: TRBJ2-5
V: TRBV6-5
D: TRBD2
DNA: TGTGCCAGCAGTTACACGGCGGGGGACCTCCAAGAGACCCAGTACTTC
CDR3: CASSYTAGDLQETQYF

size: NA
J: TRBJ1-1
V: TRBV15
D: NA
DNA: TGTGCCACCAGCACGAACAGGGATTTGATCACTGAAGCTTTCTTT
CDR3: CATSTNRDLITEAFF

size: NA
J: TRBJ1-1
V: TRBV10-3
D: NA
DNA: TGTGCCATCAGTGAGACGGGTTCTTACTCGAACACTGAAGCTTTCTTT
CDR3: CAISETGSYSNTEAFF

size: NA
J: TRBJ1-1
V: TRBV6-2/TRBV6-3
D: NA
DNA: TGTGCCAGCAGTTACGTGGGGGGGAACACTGAAGCTTTCTTT
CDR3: CASSYVGGNTEAFF

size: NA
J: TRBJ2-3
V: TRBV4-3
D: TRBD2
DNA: TGCGCCAGCAGCCATGCCTTAGGCGGGGGACCCACAGATACGCAGTATTTT
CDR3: CASSHALGGGPTDTQYF

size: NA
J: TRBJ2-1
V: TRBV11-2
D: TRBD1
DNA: TGTGCCAGCAGCTTAGGCGGGACAGGGATTGAGCAGTTCTTC
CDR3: CASSLGGTGIEQFF

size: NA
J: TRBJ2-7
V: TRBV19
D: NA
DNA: TGTGCCAGTAGTCCCGGGACTCTTACACTGGTCGGCGAGCAGTACTTC
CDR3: CASSPGTLTLVGEQYF